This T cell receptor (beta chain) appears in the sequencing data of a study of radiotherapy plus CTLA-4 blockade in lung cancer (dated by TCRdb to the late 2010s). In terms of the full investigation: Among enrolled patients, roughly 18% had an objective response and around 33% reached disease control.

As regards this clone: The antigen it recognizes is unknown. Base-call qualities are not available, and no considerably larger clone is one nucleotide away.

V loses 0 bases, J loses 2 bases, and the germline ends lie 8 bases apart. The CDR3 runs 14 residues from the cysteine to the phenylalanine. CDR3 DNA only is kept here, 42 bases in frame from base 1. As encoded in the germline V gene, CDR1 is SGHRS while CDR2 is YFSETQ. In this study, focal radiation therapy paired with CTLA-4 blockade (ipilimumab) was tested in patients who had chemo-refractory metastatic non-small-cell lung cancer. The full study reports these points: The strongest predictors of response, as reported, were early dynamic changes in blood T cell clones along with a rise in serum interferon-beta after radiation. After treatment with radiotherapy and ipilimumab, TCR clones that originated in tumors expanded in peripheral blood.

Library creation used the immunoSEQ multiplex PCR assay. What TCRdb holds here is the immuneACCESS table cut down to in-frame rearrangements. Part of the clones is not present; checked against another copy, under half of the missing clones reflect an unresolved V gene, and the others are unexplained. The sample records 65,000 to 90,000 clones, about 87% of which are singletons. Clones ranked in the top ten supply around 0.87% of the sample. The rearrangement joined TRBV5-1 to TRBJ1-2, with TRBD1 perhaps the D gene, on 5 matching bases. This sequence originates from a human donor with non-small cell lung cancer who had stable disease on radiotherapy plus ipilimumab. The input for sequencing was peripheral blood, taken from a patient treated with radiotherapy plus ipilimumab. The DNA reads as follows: TGCGCCAGCAGCTTGGAGGCAGGGAACTATGGCTACACCTTC. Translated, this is CASSLEAGNYGYTF.